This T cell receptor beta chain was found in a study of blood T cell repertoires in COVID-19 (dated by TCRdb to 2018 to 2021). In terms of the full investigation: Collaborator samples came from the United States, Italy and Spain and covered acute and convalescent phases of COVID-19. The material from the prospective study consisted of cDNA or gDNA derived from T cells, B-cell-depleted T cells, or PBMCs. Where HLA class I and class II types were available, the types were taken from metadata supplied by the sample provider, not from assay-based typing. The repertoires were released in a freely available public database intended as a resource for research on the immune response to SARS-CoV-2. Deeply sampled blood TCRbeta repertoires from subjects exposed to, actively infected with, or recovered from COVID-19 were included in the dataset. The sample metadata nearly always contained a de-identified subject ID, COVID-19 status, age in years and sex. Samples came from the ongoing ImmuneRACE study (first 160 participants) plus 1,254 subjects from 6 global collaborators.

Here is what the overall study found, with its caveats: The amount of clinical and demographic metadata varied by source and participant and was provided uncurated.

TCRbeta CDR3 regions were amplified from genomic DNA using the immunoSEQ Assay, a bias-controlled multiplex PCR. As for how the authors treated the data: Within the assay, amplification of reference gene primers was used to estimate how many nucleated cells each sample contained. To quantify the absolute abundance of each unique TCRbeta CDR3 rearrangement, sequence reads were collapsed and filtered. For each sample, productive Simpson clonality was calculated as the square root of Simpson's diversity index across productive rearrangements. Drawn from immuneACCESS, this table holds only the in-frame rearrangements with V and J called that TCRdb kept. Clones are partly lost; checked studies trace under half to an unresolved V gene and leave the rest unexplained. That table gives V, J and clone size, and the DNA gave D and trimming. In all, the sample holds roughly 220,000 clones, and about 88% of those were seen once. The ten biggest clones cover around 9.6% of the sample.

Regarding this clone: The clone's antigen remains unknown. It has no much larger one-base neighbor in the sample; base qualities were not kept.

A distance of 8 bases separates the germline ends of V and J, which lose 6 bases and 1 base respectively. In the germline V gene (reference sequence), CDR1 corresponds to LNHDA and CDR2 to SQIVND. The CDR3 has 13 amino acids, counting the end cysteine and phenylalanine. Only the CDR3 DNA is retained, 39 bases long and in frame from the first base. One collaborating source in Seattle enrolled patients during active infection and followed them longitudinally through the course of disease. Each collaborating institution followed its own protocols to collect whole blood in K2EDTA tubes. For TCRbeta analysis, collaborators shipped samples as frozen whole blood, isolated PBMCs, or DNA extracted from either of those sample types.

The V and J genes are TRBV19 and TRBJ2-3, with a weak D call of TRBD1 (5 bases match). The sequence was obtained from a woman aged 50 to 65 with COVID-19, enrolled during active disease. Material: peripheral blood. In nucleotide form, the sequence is TGTGCCAGTAGGGTGACAGGCACAGATACGCAGTATTTT. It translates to CASRVTGTDTQYF.